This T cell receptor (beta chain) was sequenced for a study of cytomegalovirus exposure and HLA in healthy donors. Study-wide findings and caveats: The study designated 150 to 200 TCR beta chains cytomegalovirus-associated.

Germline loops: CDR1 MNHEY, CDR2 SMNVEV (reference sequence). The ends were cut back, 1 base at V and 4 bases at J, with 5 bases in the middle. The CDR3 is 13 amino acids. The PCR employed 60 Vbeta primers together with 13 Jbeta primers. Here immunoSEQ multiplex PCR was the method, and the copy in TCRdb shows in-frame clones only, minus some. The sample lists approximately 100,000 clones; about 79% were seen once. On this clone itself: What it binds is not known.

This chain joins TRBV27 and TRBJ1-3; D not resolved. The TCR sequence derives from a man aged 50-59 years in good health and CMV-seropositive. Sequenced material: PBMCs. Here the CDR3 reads CASSLLGGNTIYF. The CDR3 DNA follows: TGTGCCAGCAGTTTATTGGGCGGAAACACCATATATTTT.